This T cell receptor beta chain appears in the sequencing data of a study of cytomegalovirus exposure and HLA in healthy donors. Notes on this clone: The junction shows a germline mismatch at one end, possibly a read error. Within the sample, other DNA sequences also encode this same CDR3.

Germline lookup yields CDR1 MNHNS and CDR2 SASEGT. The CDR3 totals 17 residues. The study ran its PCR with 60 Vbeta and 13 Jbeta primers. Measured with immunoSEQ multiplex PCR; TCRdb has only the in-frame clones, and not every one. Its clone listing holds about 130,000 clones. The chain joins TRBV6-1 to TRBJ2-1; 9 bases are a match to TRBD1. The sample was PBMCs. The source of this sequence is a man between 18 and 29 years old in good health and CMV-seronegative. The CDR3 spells CASSVAGTGTSYNEQFF. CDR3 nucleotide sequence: TGTGCCAGCAGTGTAGCCGGGACAGGGACTTCCTATAATGAGCAGTTCTTC.